The 26 T cell receptor beta chains given below trace back to one sample, sequenced in a study of cytomegalovirus exposure and HLA in healthy donors. The primer mix had 60 Vbeta and 13 Jbeta primers. Data came from immunoSEQ multiplex PCR; TCRdb stores just in-frame clones and leaves some out. The profile shows about 150,000 clones, roughly 83% of them singletons. Material for sequencing was PBMCs. The receptors shown here come from a boy aged 2 to 9 in good health and CMV-seronegative.

The table lists this clone with a count of one. The chain has TRBV4-2 and TRBJ2-3, with a possible D match to TRBD2 (6 bases). The CDR3 is 16 residues long. Germline V gene lookup returns CDR1 LGHNA and CDR2 YNFKEQ. The V end lost 0 bases, the J end lost 1 base, and 11 bases lay between the germline ends. The DNA of the CDR3 is TGTGCCAGCAGCCAAGAGGGAGGCGGGGGCACAGATACGCAGTATTTT. Its protein product is CASSQEGGGGTDTQYF.

The chain employs TRBV5-1 and TRBJ1-4, with 9 bases matching TRBD1. The trim removed 5 bases at V and 2 bases at J, leaving 4 bases unmatched. The germline V gene encodes CDR1 SGHRS and CDR2 YFSETQ. The CDR3 length is 15 residues. Written as DNA, the CDR3 is TGCGCCAGCAGACCGACAGGGGGTACTAATGAAAAACTGTTTTTT. Encoded protein: CASRPTGGTNEKLFF.

The chain recombines TRBV6-1 with TRBJ1-2; TRBD1 might be the D (5 bases). The CDR3 has 13 residues. Germline loops: CDR1 MNHNS, CDR2 SASEGT. Trimming removed 5 bases at V and 1 base at J, with 8 bases between. The CDR3: CASSLQVNYGYTF. For the CDR3, the DNA is TGTGCCAGCAGTCTACAGGTTAACTATGGCTACACCTTC.

The chain employs TRBV28 and TRBJ2-7, with 12 bases that match TRBD2. The CDR3 loop spans 13 amino acids. The germline V gene encodes CDR1 MDHEN and CDR2 SYDVKM. V was clipped by 10 bases and J by 3 bases; unmatched bases: 4. The CDR3 DNA is TGTGCCACCTGGACTAGCGGGAACTACGAGCAGTACTTC. Protein product: CATWTSGNYEQYF.

V and J are TRBV9 and TRBJ1-1; D ambiguous. Trimming took off 5 bases at V and 0 bases at J, with 14 bases between the two ends. Germline CDR1 is SGDLS and CDR2 is YYNGEE. This CDR3 has 15 amino acids. As DNA, the CDR3 is TGTGCCAGCAGGGAATTTAACGGGGTGAACACTGAAGCTTTCTTT. The encoded protein is CASREFNGVNTEAFF. The full variable domain, completed using reference TRBV9 and TRBJ1-1, is DSGVTQTPKHLITATGQRVTLRCSPRSGDLSVYWYQQSLDQGLQFLIQYYNGEERAKGNILERFSAQQFPDLHSELNLSSLELGDSALYFCASREFNGVNTEAFFGQGTRLTVV.

J is TRBJ1-5 and V is TRBV6-1, with a possible D match to TRBD1 (6 bases). Deletions cut 1 base from V and 5 bases from J, with 15 bases between. Germline lookup yields CDR1 MNHNS and CDR2 SASEGT. The CDR3 is 16 residues long. CDR3 nucleotides: TGTGCCAGCAGTGAAGGTGGTGCAGGGGCTCATCAGCCCCAGCATTTT. This codes for CASSEGGAGAHQPQHF.

The rearrangement links TRBV27 to TRBJ2-1; D gene unclear. V was cut by 2 bases and J by 0 bases, with 14 bases left in between. The CDR3 is made up of 17 amino acids. Germline loops: CDR1 MNHEY, CDR2 SMNVEV (reference sequence). This chain's CDR3 is CASSLALGASSYNEQFF. Written as DNA, the CDR3 is TGTGCCAGCAGTTTAGCTTTAGGAGCTAGCTCCTACAATGAGCAGTTCTTC.

The chain uses TRBV5-1 and TRBJ1-2, with 9 bases fitting TRBD1. V trimming: 4 bases; J trimming: 8 bases; junction bases outside the gene matches: 6. The CDR3 has 13 residues. The germline gives CDR1 SGHRS, CDR2 YFSETQ. The CDR3 DNA reads as TGCGCCAGCAGCCCGGACAGGGGTGACGGCTACACCTTC. This encodes CASSPDRGDGYTF. The whole variable domain, filled in from reference TRBV5-1 and TRBJ1-2, reads KAGVTQTPRYLIKTRGQQVTLSCSPISGHRSVSWYQQTPGQGLQFLFEYFSETQRNKGNFPGRFSGRQFSNSRSEMNVSTLELGDSALYLCASSPDRGDGYTFGSGTRLTVV.

The CDR3 sequence: CASSAGLALEWDTDTQYF. Written as DNA, the CDR3 is TGTGCCAGCAGCGCGGGACTAGCGTTAGAGTGGGACACAGATACGCAGTATTTT. This chain connects TRBV7-3 to TRBJ2-3; TRBD2 agrees at 10 bases. Germline trimming cut 5 bases from V and 2 bases from J; bases unmatched to any gene: 13. CDR1 is SGHTA, CDR2 FQGTGA, per germline. CDR3 length equals 18 residues. Variable domain in full (rest from reference TRBV7-3 and TRBJ2-3): GAGVSQTPSNKVTEKGKYVELRCDPISGHTALYWYRQSLGQGPEFLIYFQGTGAADDSGLPNDRFFAVRPEGSVSTLKIQRTERGDSAVYLCASSAGLALEWDTDTQYFGPGTRLTVL.

The chain is built from TRBV19 and TRBJ2-1; tentative D call: TRBD1 (5 bases). Germline V gene sequence: CDR1 LNHDA, CDR2 SQIVND (reference sequence). V gave up 3 bases and J gave up 6 bases, with 15 bases separating them. This CDR3 contains 15 residues. The CDR3: CASSIVATALNEQFF. The DNA for the CDR3 is TGTGCCAGTAGTATCGTTGCGACAGCCCTCAATGAGCAGTTCTTC.

The chain carries TRBV10-3 and TRBJ2-5; 7 nucleotides align to TRBD2. The V segment lost 3 bases and the J segment 5 bases; nucleotides outside the gene matches: 6. The germline gives CDR1 ENHRY, CDR2 SYGVKD. The CDR3 spans 14 residues. The CDR3 DNA is TGTGCCATCAGTGATGGCGGGAGTTACGAGACCCAGTACTTC. Translation: CAISDGGSYETQYF.

The rearrangement uses TRBV2 and TRBJ2-3, with no clear D. CDR1 and CDR2 from the germline V gene are SNHLY and FYNNEI. There are 17 residues in the CDR3. V lost 6 bases to trimming and J lost 1 base, with 20 bases between them. CDR3: CASSPRNLGDGTDTQYF. The CDR3 region has the DNA TGTGCCAGCAGCCCCAGGAATTTAGGCGACGGCACAGATACGCAGTATTTT.

The chain couples TRBV4-2 to TRBJ1-2; 7 bases are a match to TRBD1. This CDR3 is built from 15 residues. J was trimmed by 5 bases and V by 0 bases; bases with no gene match: 6. The germline CDR1 and CDR2 sequences are LGHNA and YNFKEQ. CDR3 region: CASSQDLGTDYGYTF. CDR3 in DNA: TGTGCCAGCAGCCAAGATCTCGGGACAGATTATGGCTACACCTTC.

The chain links TRBV7-9 to TRBJ2-6; D perhaps matches TRBD1 (6 bases). V gave up 3 bases and J gave up 0 bases, with 18 bases separating them. CDR1 is SEHNR and CDR2 is FQNEAQ in the germline V gene (reference sequence). The CDR3 sequence is 19 residues long. Here the CDR3 reads CASSLGPRDIFSGANVLTF. As DNA, the CDR3 is TGTGCCAGCAGCTTGGGGCCTCGGGACATTTTCTCTGGGGCCAACGTCCTGACTTTC.

The chain uses TRBV9 and TRBJ1-4, with D possibly matching TRBD1 (6 bases). The CDR3 loop spans 15 amino acids. The V end was cut by 4 bases, the J end by 5 bases, with 15 bases between. CDR1 SGDLS and CDR2 YYNGEE come from the germline V gene. The DNA of the CDR3 is TGTGCCAGCAGCCTATCGACAGGCGCAAATGAAAAACTGTTTTTT. Amino acids: CASSLSTGANEKLFF.

The count of this clone is one. The rearrangement joins TRBV15 to TRBJ2-2; 8 nucleotides agree with TRBD1. After removal of 6 bases from V and 6 bases from J, the junction contained 9 bases not matched to a gene. In germline, CDR1 is LNHNV, CDR2 YYDKDF (reference sequence). The CDR3 sequence is 15 residues long. CDR3 nucleotide sequence: TGTGCCACCAGAAAAGGACAGGGTAGGGCCGGGGAGCTGTTTTTT. Translating gives CATRKGQGRAGELFF.

The V gene is TRBV5-1, the J gene TRBJ2-7; D gene unclear. V gave up 2 bases and J gave up 5 bases, with 14 bases separating them. Germline values: CDR1 SGHRS, CDR2 YFSETQ. This CDR3 comprises 14 residues. The CDR3 region has the DNA TGCGCCAGCAGCTTTACCCCAGGCGCTAACGAGCAGTACTTC. As protein: CASSFTPGANEQYF.

The CDR3 region is CASTLSATNTDTQYF. The DNA of the CDR3 is TGTGCCAGCACCCTTAGCGCAACCAACACAGATACGCAGTATTTT. The chain couples TRBV9 to TRBJ2-3; weak D call: TRBD2 (5 bases). Trimming shortened V by 6 bases and J by 2 bases, and 16 bases separated the two germline ends. From germline, CDR1 is SGDLS and CDR2 YYNGEE. This CDR3 is 15 amino acids long.

This clone was seen a few times. The chain employs TRBV2 and TRBJ1-5; possible D gene TRBD1, 6 bases. From germline, CDR1 is SNHLY and CDR2 FYNNEI. The CDR3 runs 15 residues. Trimming left V 4 bases short and J 6 bases short, with 16 bases between. CDR3 sequence: CASSVGVSGVQPQHF. The CDR3 coding sequence is TGTGCCAGCAGTGTGGGTGTGTCAGGGGTTCAGCCCCAGCATTTT.

This sequence joins TRBV10-3 and TRBJ1-1; unclear D gene. CDR3 size: 17 residues. Germline CDR1 reads ENHRY; CDR2 reads SYGVKD. V gave up 4 bases and J gave up 3 bases, with 21 bases separating them. The CDR3 spells CAISGLLSRGRDTEAFF. In DNA, the CDR3 is TGTGCCATCAGTGGCCTCCTCAGCCGGGGAAGGGACACTGAAGCTTTCTTT.

This clone was detected only once. The chain carries TRBV2 and TRBJ2-1; perhaps TRBD1 as D (6 bases). The CDR3 is made up of 16 amino acids. Per germline, CDR1 SNHLY and CDR2 FYNNEI. Trimming removed 7 bases at V and 4 bases at J, with 20 bases between. The CDR3, as DNA: TGTGCCAGCATACGGTTGGTGTCAGGGGATTACAATGAGCAGTTCTTC. Its translation is CASIRLVSGDYNEQFF.

The chain uses TRBV6-1 and TRBJ2-3; weak D call: TRBD2 (7 bases). Germline V gives CDR1 MNHNS, CDR2 SASEGT. Trimming left V 3 bases short and J 4 bases short, with 23 bases between. The CDR3 covers 18 residues. The CDR3 sequence is CASSEKGGLGLGADTQYF. The CDR3 DNA is TGTGCCAGCAGTGAGAAGGGGGGGCTCGGGCTAGGTGCAGATACGCAGTATTTT.

Only one count was recorded for this clone. The chain is built from TRBV4-1 and TRBJ1-4; no firm D call. V dropped 3 bases and J dropped 4 bases, with 12 bases sitting between them. Germline CDR1 is MGHRA and CDR2 is YSYEKL. This CDR3 contains 15 residues. Here the CDR3 DNA reads TGCGCCAGCAGCCAGACGACAATTATTAATGAAAAACTGTTTTTT. It yields the protein CASSQTTIINEKLFF.

The chain combines TRBV10-3 with TRBJ2-3, with 7 bases fitting TRBD2. Germline loops: CDR1 ENHRY, CDR2 SYGVKD. After removal of 11 bases from V and 4 bases from J, the junction contained 12 bases not matched to a gene. The CDR3 contains 14 residues. CDR3 residues: CAANPSGGADTQYF. The DNA of the CDR3 is TGTGCCGCTAACCCTAGCGGTGGGGCAGATACGCAGTATTTT.

The chain uses TRBV15 and TRBJ2-5; 9 positions agree with TRBD2. The better agreement between TRBJ2-7 and the DNA end casts doubt on the J call. In germline, CDR1 is LNHNV, CDR2 YYDKDF (reference sequence). This CDR3 has 17 amino acids. CDR3 protein: CATSPEGAGGPRNEQYF. The CDR3 DNA reads as TGTGCCACCAGCCCAGAGGGGGCGGGAGGGCCTCGGAACGAGCAGTACTTC.

The V call is TRBV11-3, the J call TRBJ2-2; D gene ambiguous. Trimming removed 5 bases from V and 6 bases from J, with 10 bases in between. This CDR3 region has 13 residues. The V gene's germline CDR1 is SGHNT and CDR2 YENEEA. This CDR3 is CASSPSTAGELFF. CDR3 DNA: TGTGCCAGCAGCCCCTCTACCGCCGGGGAGCTGTTTTTT. The variable domain in full, completed from reference TRBV11-3 and TRBJ2-2, reads EAGVVQSPRYKIIEKKQPVAFWCNPISGHNTLYWYLQNLGQGPELLIRYENEEAVDDSQLPKDRFSAERLKGVDSTLKIQPAELGDSAVYLCASSPSTAGELFFGEGSRLTVL.